The sequence of this TCR beta chain was determined in a study of T-cell reconstitution after alpha-beta-depleted transplantation in children. Preparation of the TCRbeta library used unique molecular identifiers. TCRdb ran MiXCR on the PCR reads and lists one entry per CDR3 protein. The table records hundreds of thousands of distinct CDR3 sequences, roughly 15% of them present only once. The ends were cut back, 5 bases at V and 10 bases at J, with 12 bases in the middle. The germline gives CDR1 LGHDT, CDR2 YNNKEL (reference sequence). The CDR3 covers 13 residues. The specimen comprised PBMCs from the stem cell graft donor, sampled from the stem cell graft. The rearrangement links TRBV3-1 to TRBJ1-6, with TRBD1 as a possible D gene (6 bases). This receptor was identified in a human donor who donated a stem cell graft to a child with acute myeloid leukemia. As DNA, the CDR3 is TGTGCCAGCAGCACAGGGTTCAACTCACCCCTCCACTTT. Its translation is CASSTGFNSPLHF.